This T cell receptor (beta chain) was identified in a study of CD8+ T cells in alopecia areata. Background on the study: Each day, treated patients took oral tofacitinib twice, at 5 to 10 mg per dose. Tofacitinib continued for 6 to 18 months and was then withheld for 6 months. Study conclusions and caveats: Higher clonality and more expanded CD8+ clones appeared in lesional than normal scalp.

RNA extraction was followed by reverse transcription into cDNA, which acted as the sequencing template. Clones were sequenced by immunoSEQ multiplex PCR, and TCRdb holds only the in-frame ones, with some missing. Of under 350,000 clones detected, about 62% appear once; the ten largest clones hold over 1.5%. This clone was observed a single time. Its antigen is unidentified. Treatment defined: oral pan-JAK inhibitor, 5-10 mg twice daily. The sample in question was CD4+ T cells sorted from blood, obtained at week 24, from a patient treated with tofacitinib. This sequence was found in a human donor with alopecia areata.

The CDR3 nucleotides are TGCGCCAGCAGCCAAGGGGGAACAGGGAAAACCCAGTACTTC. Translating it yields CASSQGGTGKTQYF. The J gene is TRBJ2-5, the V gene TRBV4-1; TRBD1 is a possible D gene (6 bases). Trimming pared 1 base from V and 8 bases from J, leaving 14 bases between. CDR3 length: 14 amino acids. CDR1 MGHRA and CDR2 YSYEKL come from the germline V gene.